This T cell receptor (beta chain) was retrieved from a study of early T cells in non-severe SARS-CoV-2 infection. MiXCR, run by TCRdb on the 5' RACE reads, gives a single entry per CDR3 protein. The table shows under 60,000 distinct CDR3 sequences, with around a tenth occurring only once. V was clipped by 0 bases and J by 2 bases, with 10 bases between them. Germline V gene data show CDR1 as LGHNA and CDR2 as YSLEER. The CDR3 covers 15 residues. The specimen was whole blood, collected at baseline. This sequence originates from an adult who was a healthcare worker with PCR-confirmed SARS-CoV-2 infection or an uninfected control (not recorded which). The chain couples TRBV4-3 to TRBJ2-5; TRBD1 is a possible D gene (5 bases). This CDR3 reads CASSQDRPGQETQYF. CDR3 coding DNA: TGCGCCAGCAGCCAAGATCGGCCAGGGCAAGAGACCCAGTACTTC.